One sample yielded the 5 T cell receptor beta chains listed below, sequenced in a study of robustness of blood B and T cell sequencing. The template for TCR beta quantification was mRNA, not genomic DNA. cDNA synthesis used template switching with a 5' universal priming oligo. Every cDNA molecule received a random 12-nucleotide UMI from the template-switch oligo. MiXCR, run by TCRdb on the PCR reads, gives a single entry per CDR3 protein. The table includes some 3,600 distinct CDR3 sequences, roughly half detected once. Specimen: peripheral blood. The receptors shown here come from a human donor in good health.

The V call is TRBV7-8, the J call TRBJ2-1; D unresolved. CDR3 length: 13 amino acids. Germline V gives CDR1 SGHVS, CDR2 FQNEAQ. V was cut by 2 bases and J by 5 bases, with 7 bases left in between. CDR3 amino acids: CASSLMAHNEQFF. The CDR3 nucleotides read TGTGCCAGCAGCTTAATGGCCCACAATGAGCAGTTCTTC. Together with reference TRBV7-8 and TRBJ2-1, the CDR3 gives the full variable domain: GAGVSQSPRYKVAKRGQDVALRCDPISGHVSLFWYQQALGQGPEFLTYFQNEAQLDKSGLPSDRFFAERPEGSVSTLKIQRTQQEDSAVYLCASSLMAHNEQFFGPGTRLTVL.

This clonotype was observed a few times. The rearrangement uses TRBV5-1 and TRBJ2-1, with D tentatively TRBD1 (5 bases). The ends were cut back, 0 bases at V and 8 bases at J, with 21 bases in the middle. From germline, CDR1 is SGHRS and CDR2 YFSETQ. The CDR3 totals 17 residues. The CDR3 sequence is CASSLGLKGRVLYEQFF. CDR3 in DNA: TGCGCCAGCAGCTTGGGGTTAAAGGGCAGGGTCTTATATGAGCAGTTCTTC. The full variable domain, with the rest looked up from reference TRBV5-1 and TRBJ2-1, is KAGVTQTPRYLIKTRGQQVTLSCSPISGHRSVSWYQQTPGQGLQFLFEYFSETQRNKGNFPGRFSGRQFSNSRSEMNVSTLELGDSALYLCASSLGLKGRVLYEQFFGPGTRLTVL.

This clonotype was picked up a small number of times. This chain uses TRBV5-1 with TRBJ2-7, with D maybe TRBD2 (6 bases). The CDR3 sequence is 16 residues long. The germline V gene encodes CDR1 SGHRS and CDR2 YFSETQ. Trimming shortened V by 0 bases and J by 2 bases, and 15 bases separated the two germline ends. CDR3 bases: TGCGCCAGCAGCTTGGACCCGGGACTCTCCACCTACGAGCAGTACTTC. Protein: CASSLDPGLSTYEQYF.

The chain recombines TRBV10-1 with TRBJ2-5, with 7 nucleotides matching TRBD1. Losses at the gene ends were 9 bases for V and 5 bases for J; bases not matched to a gene: 12. The CDR3 sequence is 14 residues long. The germline gives CDR1 WNHNN, CDR2 SYGVQD (reference sequence). CDR3 in DNA: TGCGCCAGTGCGGAAACCACAGGGGTGGAGACCCAGTACTTC. Protein: CASAETTGVETQYF.

This clonotype has more than one count but fewer than ten. The J gene is TRBJ2-7, the V gene TRBV10-3, with 11 positions matching TRBD2. The CDR3 spans 17 residues. Germline CDR1 and CDR2: ENHRY and SYGVKD. Unmatched junction bases numbered 15, after V lost 8 bases and J lost 3 bases. This CDR3 is CAIRARGGTSGNYEQYF. The CDR3 DNA follows: TGTGCCATCCGGGCCCGAGGGGGGACTAGCGGAAACTACGAGCAGTACTTC.